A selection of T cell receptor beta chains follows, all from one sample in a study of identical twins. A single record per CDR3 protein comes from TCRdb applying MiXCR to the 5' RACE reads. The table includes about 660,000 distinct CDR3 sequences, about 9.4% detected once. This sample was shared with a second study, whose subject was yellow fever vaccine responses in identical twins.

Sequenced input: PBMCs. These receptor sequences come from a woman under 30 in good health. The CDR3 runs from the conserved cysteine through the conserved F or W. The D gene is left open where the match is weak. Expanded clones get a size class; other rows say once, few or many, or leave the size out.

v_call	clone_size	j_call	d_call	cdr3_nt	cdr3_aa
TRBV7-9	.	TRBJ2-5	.	TGTGCCAGCAGCTTAGGGCAGGCGGCACTCCAAGAGACCCAGTACTTC	CASSLGQAALQETQYF
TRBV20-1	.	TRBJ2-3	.	TGCAGTTCCGCTAAGGGGTCATCAGATACGCAGTATTTT	CSSAKGSSDTQYF
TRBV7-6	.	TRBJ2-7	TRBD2	TGTGCCAGCAGCGGTTCTAGCGGGAGCTCCTACGAGCAGTACTTC	CASSGSSGSSYEQYF
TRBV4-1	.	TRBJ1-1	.	TGCGCCAGCGCGGAAAGGGGACTCGTCACTGAAGCTTTCTTT	CASAERGLVTEAFF
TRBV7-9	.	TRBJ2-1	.	TGTGCCAGCAGCTTAGTTCGATTTTACAATGAGCAGTTCTTC	CASSLVRFYNEQFF
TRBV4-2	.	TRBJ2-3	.	TGTGCCAGCAGCGCCCACTCCGGGGACCGAAATACGCAGTATTTT	CASSAHSGDRNTQYF
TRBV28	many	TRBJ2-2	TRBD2	TGTGCCAGCAGTCCTCGGACTAGCGGGATTATCCTGACCGGGGAGCTGTTTTTT	CASSPRTSGIILTGELFF
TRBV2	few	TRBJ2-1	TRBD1	TGTGCCAGCTTGGGGACAGATAGTTTGAGCTCCTACAATGAGCAGTTCTTC	CASLGTDSLSSYNEQFF
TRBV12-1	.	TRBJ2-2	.	TGTGCCAGCAGCTTTGAGGGCAGGGGCGGCAGGGAGCTGTTTTTT	CASSFEGRGGRELFF
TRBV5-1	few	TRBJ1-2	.	TGCGCCAGCAGCTTGGACCCGACAGTCTATGGCTACACCTTC	CASSLDPTVYGYTF